These 16 T cell receptor beta chains were all obtained from the same sample, sequenced in a study of memory CD4+ T cells and cytomegalovirus serostatus. Single viable CD3+CD4+CD8-CD45RO+ cells were sorted as the memory CD4+ T cells. TCRdb's table, derived via immunoSEQ multiplex PCR, lists solely in-frame clones and lacks some. The profile shows about 50,000 clones, roughly 82% of them singletons. Input material: memory CD4+ T cells from blood. These receptors were taken from an adult in good health and CMV-seronegative.

At least ten counts were recorded for this clone. This chain joins TRBV28 and TRBJ1-1; possible D gene TRBD1, 6 bases. This CDR3 region has 11 residues. V lost 10 bases and J lost 2, with 8 bases in between. CDR1 MDHEN and CDR2 SYDVKM come from the germline V gene. The CDR3 protein is CATGTNTEAFF. CDR3 nucleotides: TGTGCCACGGGGACAAACACTGAAGCTTTCTTT.

This chain links TRBV5-8 with TRBJ1-2; 7 bases line up with TRBD1. The ends lost 5 bases at V and 0 bases at J; junction bases unmatched: 10. Germline V gene data show CDR1 as SGHTS and CDR2 as YDEGEE. The CDR3 length is 16 residues. In nucleotides, the CDR3 is TGTGCCAGCAGGGAGGTTAGGGGGCCGTCTAACTATGGCTACACCTTC. This gives the protein CASREVRGPSNYGYTF.

The rearrangement uses TRBV4-1 and TRBJ2-1; tentatively, D is TRBD1 or TRBD2 (5 bases each). The germline V and J ends were trimmed by 4 bases and 0 bases, with 7 bases remaining between them. Germline CDR1 is MGHRA and CDR2 is YSYEKL. The CDR3 is made up of 14 amino acids. The CDR3 DNA reads as TGCGCCAGCAGCCCAGGGAGCTCCTACAATGAGCAGTTCTTC. This sequence encodes CASSPGSSYNEQFF.

The rearrangement links TRBV7-6 to TRBJ1-2; TRBD1 matches 9 bases. In germline, CDR1 is SGHVS, CDR2 FNYEAQ. V was clipped by 5 bases and J by 4 bases; unmatched bases: 8. This CDR3 spans 15 amino acids. CDR3 sequence: CASSPGTGSLYGYTF. The CDR3 coding sequence is TGTGCCAGCAGCCCCGGGACAGGGTCCCTCTATGGCTACACCTTC.

Comment on this clone: In the same sample, other DNA sequences code for this CDR3. The rearrangement joins TRBV7-8 to TRBJ1-2; D may be TRBD1 (6 bases). CDR1 is SGHVS and CDR2 is FQNEAQ in the germline V gene. The CDR3 is 14 residues long. The V end lost 1 base, the J end lost 2 bases, and 8 bases lay between the germline ends. The CDR3 coding sequence is TGTGCCAGCAGCTTAGACAGGGAGAACTATGGCTACACCTTC. Translation: CASSLDRENYGYTF.

This clone was recorded only once. The rearrangement links TRBV18 to TRBJ2-3, with 8 bases lining up with TRBD1. Trimming took 3 bases from V and 3 from J; bases not matched to a gene: 2. CDR1 is KGHSH and CDR2 is LQKENI in the germline V gene. This CDR3 is 14 amino acids long. The CDR3 DNA sequence: TGTGCCAGCTCACCGAGACAGGGGACAGATACGCAGTATTTT. It specifies CASSPRQGTDTQYF.

CDR3 sequence: CASRPRTDLNTEAFF. In nucleotides, the CDR3 is TGTGCCAGCAGGCCACGGACAGACTTGAACACTGAAGCTTTCTTT. The rearrangement joins TRBV2 to TRBJ1-1; D might be TRBD1 (6 bases). CDR1 and CDR2 (germline): SNHLY, FYNNEI. V shed 6 bases and J shed 0 bases, with 14 bases lying between them. This CDR3 is 15 amino acids long.

This clone came up a few times. V and J are TRBV7-2 and TRBJ2-3; D gene uncertain. The length of the CDR3 is 13 residues. The V and J ends lost 1 base and 5 bases respectively, with 7 bases between them. Germline V gives CDR1 SGHTA, CDR2 FQGNSA. CDR3 sequence reads: CASSLVREDTQYF. CDR3 DNA: TGTGCCAGCAGCTTAGTAAGGGAAGATACGCAGTATTTT.

Details on this clone: The junction does not match germline at one end; this may be a read error. The gene calls are TRBV18 and TRBJ1-2; 7 nucleotides align to TRBD1. CDR1 and CDR2 (germline): KGHSH, LQKENI. The CDR3 totals 14 residues. DNA for the CDR3: TGTGCCAGCTCACCAAGCAACCCTCGACAGGGATTCCTCTTC. The encoded protein is CASSPSNPRQGFLF.

The chain joins TRBV7-2 to TRBJ2-3; D may be TRBD1 (5 bases). Trimming pared 0 bases from V and 1 base from J, leaving 11 bases between. Germline CDR1 and CDR2: SGHTA and FQGNSA. This CDR3 is built from 16 residues. The CDR3 sequence is CASSLARQGGTDTQYF. CDR3 nucleotides: TGTGCCAGCAGCTTAGCTCGGCAGGGCGGCACAGATACGCAGTATTTT.

This clone was counted between two and nine times. CDR3 in amino acids: CASTRGLLGQFF. DNA of the CDR3: TGTGCCAGCACCCGGGGATTGCTCGGGCAGTTCTTC. The chain has TRBV28 and TRBJ2-1; D perhaps matches TRBD2 (5 bases). The CDR3 length is 12 residues. Germline assignment: CDR1 MDHEN and CDR2 SYDVKM. V dropped 7 bases and J dropped 12 bases, with 16 bases sitting between them.

The chain employs TRBV13 and TRBJ1-2; 7 bases are a match to TRBD1. The CDR3 has 14 amino acids. Germline V CDR1 and CDR2: PRHDT, FYEKMQ (reference sequence). V shed 5 bases, J shed 2 bases, and the junction held 5 bases outside the gene matches. CDR3 DNA sequence: TGTGCCAGCAGCCAGGGGACAGTCAACTATGGCTACACCTTC. Translating gives CASSQGTVNYGYTF.

The CDR3 loop is CASSLVGDDQPQHF. The CDR3 DNA reads TGTGCCAGCAGCTTGGTAGGGGACGATCAGCCCCAGCATTTT. This rearrangement joins TRBV5-6 to TRBJ1-5; a weak D match, TRBD1 (5 bases). The germline V gene encodes CDR1 SGHDT and CDR2 YYEEEE. Trimming pared 0 bases from V and 5 bases from J, leaving 9 bases between. The CDR3 sequence is 14 residues long. Supplemented by reference TRBV5-6 and TRBJ1-5, the full variable domain reads DAGVTQSPTHLIKTRGQQVTLRCSPKSGHDTVSWYQQALGQGPQFIFQYYEEEERQRGNFPDRFSGHQFPNYSSELNVNALLLGDSALYLCASSLVGDDQPQHFGDGTRLSIL.

V and J are TRBV7-9 and TRBJ2-3; perhaps TRBD2 as D (7 bases). Germline V gene data show CDR1 as SEHNR and CDR2 as FQNEAQ (reference sequence). V was trimmed by 0 bases and J by 5 bases, leaving 9 bases between them. This CDR3 has 14 residues. This chain's CDR3 is CASSLAGGRDTQYF. CDR3 coding DNA: TGTGCCAGCAGCTTAGCCGGGGGGCGAGATACGCAGTATTTT.

The CDR3 loop reads CASSPWTGDFQPQHF. Here the CDR3 DNA reads TGTGCCAGCAGTCCGTGGACAGGGGACTTTCAGCCCCAGCATTTT. The V gene is TRBV6-1, the J gene TRBJ1-5; 9 bases are shared with TRBD1. The CDR3 consists of 15 residues. The trim removed 5 bases at V and 6 bases at J, leaving 8 bases unmatched. Germline CDR1 MNHNS, CDR2 SASEGT.

The CDR3 sequence is CASSSQTGLGNEQFF. The CDR3 nucleotides are TGTGCCAGCAGCTCCCAAACAGGGTTGGGTAATGAGCAGTTCTTC. This chain connects TRBV11-2 to TRBJ2-1; the D gene is possibly TRBD1 (6 bases). V was trimmed by 4 bases and J by 7 bases, leaving 17 bases between them. The CDR3 runs to 15 residues. Germline V CDR1 and CDR2: SGHAT, FQNNGV.